The following is a T cell receptor beta chain sequence with its context. This entry belongs to a study of cytomegalovirus exposure and HLA in healthy donors. PCR employed 60 Vbeta and 13 Jbeta primers. In the authors' methods: Some 11 million of the roughly 80 million unique TCR beta chains counted in a later analysis were shared. Clones were sequenced by immunoSEQ multiplex PCR, and TCRdb holds only the in-frame ones, with some missing. That table furnishes V, J and clone size, whereas the DNA furnished D and trimming. The sample carries roughly 160,000 clones, more than 70% recorded once. The trim removed 4 bases at V and 6 bases at J, leaving 8 bases unmatched. CDR3 length equals 15 residues. Germline assignment: CDR1 LNHDA and CDR2 SQIVND (reference sequence).

This chain connects TRBV19 to TRBJ2-3; 9 nucleotides match TRBD1. The sequence came from a woman aged 40 to 50 in good health and CMV-seropositive. The sequenced sample was PBMCs. The CDR3 loop is CASSTTGGATDTQYF. The DNA for the CDR3 is TGTGCCAGTAGTACCACAGGGGGCGCGACTGATACGCAGTATTTT. The full variable domain, completed using reference TRBV19 and TRBJ2-3, is DGGITQSPKYLFRKEGQNVTLSCEQNLNHDAMYWYRQDPGQGLRLIYYSQIVNDFQKGDIAEGYSVSREKKESFPLTVTSAQKNPTAFYLCASSTTGGATDTQYFGPGTRLTVL.